Reported below is one TCR beta chain. The antigen is not known. This specimen comes from a study of shared clonotypes between healthy human individuals. Study details: The donors, a couple of women and a few men, were aged 18 to 49. Plates per donor: three CD4 naive, three CD4 memory, two CD8 naive, one CD8 memory. Overall study findings and caveats: Donor clonotype sharing was expected to depend on sequencing depth.

Cells designated naive CD8 were CD45RO-negative and were positively selected for CCR7, with terminally differentiated effector memory CD45RA+ cells excluded. CDR1 and CDR2 from the germline V gene are SGHNT and YENEEA. The CDR3 sequence is 12 residues long. V was clipped by 5 bases and J by 7 bases, with 8 bases between them. Authors' data handling: In the immunoSEQ data, sequences were junction-only and lacked quality scores, so filtering differed. The assay was immunoSEQ multiplex PCR, and TCRdb's table has in-frame clones only and misses some. V and J calls and clone size come straight from that table; D and trimming were deduced from the DNA. The data show hundreds of thousands of clones, 85% to 95% seen once.

The sequencing input was naive CD8+ T cells sorted from blood. This clonotype was obtained from a woman under 40 in good health. The rearrangement uses TRBV11-3 and TRBJ2-2, with D possibly being TRBD1 (5 bases). CDR3 loop: CASSPGNGELFF. The CDR3 DNA sequence: TGTGCCAGCAGCCCAGGGAACGGGGAGCTGTTTTTT.